A selection of T cell receptor beta chains follows, all from one sample in a study of brain metastases from non-small cell lung cancer. Only in-frame clones appear in the TCRdb table, and some are missing; sequencing was by immunoSEQ multiplex PCR. The table shows about 1,100 clones, with roughly 87% occurring only once. The sequenced material came from tumor-adjacent normal tissue. These receptors were obtained from a donor over 35 with non-small cell lung cancer. Both conserved end residues are trimmed from each CDR3. The order of the fields is J gene, clone size, D gene, V gene, CDR3 protein. A D gene is named only where the DNA matches it firmly. Where a row states a size, it is once, few, many or the class of an expanded clone; other rows omit it.

>TRBJ2-2|.|.|TRBV6-1
ASSERFYTGELF
>TRBJ2-3|.|TRBD1|TRBV4-2
ASSQGRTGRSTDTQY
>TRBJ1-4|.|.|TRBV12-3/TRBV12-4
ASSSGVSEKLF
>TRBJ1-1|.|.|TRBV2
ANKLGTEAF
>TRBJ2-5|.|.|TRBV30
AWSTTGTQSETQY
>TRBJ2-4|.|.|TRBV19
ASSLLRTSGNIQY
>TRBJ2-5|.|.|TRBV9
ASSAKGGYNREGRETQY
>TRBJ1-5|.|.|TRBV10-1
ASSAGKGQPQH
>TRBJ1-2|.|TRBD1|TRBV9
ASTRQGNGYT
>TRBJ2-3|.|.|TRBV24-1
ATSDPVGGAGDTQY
>TRBJ2-1|.|TRBD2|TRBV3-1/TRBV3-2
ASSYSGGRANEQF
>TRBJ1-2|.|.|TRBV2
ASSEAGIGNYGYT
>TRBJ1-1|.|.|TRBV9
ASSVAPNTEAF
>TRBJ1-2|.|.|TRBV9
ASSGRHYT
>TRBJ1-1|.|TRBD1|TRBV5-8
ASSGDRGYTEAF
>TRBJ1-2|.|.|TRBV29-1
SVAGDGNYGYT
>TRBJ2-3|.|.|TRBV24-1
ATSDLGRGRTDTQY
>TRBJ1-6|once|.|TRBV14
ASSLQAGPNSPLH
>TRBJ2-5|.|.|TRBV5-6
ASSLRETQY
>TRBJ2-1|.|.|TRBV6-2/TRBV6-3
ASNPRVGSKGEQF
>TRBJ2-5|.|.|TRBV2
ASSEGFRGETQY
>TRBJ1-6|.|.|TRBV12-3/TRBV12-4
ASSFLIGSPLH
>TRBJ2-3|.|TRBD2|TRBV7-8
ASSLRGGDVNTQY
>TRBJ2-3|.|.|TRBV15
ATSRRQEGSGTQY
>TRBJ1-2|.|.|TRBV12-3/TRBV12-4
ASKFGAGDGYT
>TRBJ1-1|.|TRBD1|TRBV5-1
ASSLGQGEMETEAF
>TRBJ2-1|.|.|TRBV7-8
ASSPDSYNEQF
>TRBJ1-5|few|TRBD1|TRBV10-3
AIGTGDSNQPQH
>TRBJ2-5|.|.|TRBV4-1
ASSHREIQY
>TRBJ1-2|.|.|TRBV3-1/TRBV3-2
ASSPRWNYGYT
>TRBJ2-1|.|TRBD2|TRBV4-3
ASSQDSGAYNEQF
>TRBJ1-3|.|.|TRBV13
ASSSLGNTIY
>TRBJ2-1|.|.|TRBV24-1
ATSDQQINEQF
>TRBJ1-6|.|.|TRBV7-2
ASSPALGNSPLH
>TRBJ1-1|.|.|TRBV5-5
ASHEGGAEAF
>TRBJ1-4|.|TRBD1|TRBV7-4
ASSSRDRGQTNEKLF
>TRBJ2-2|.|.|TRBV4-1
ASSQERSTGKGGGELF
>TRBJ1-6|.|.|TRBV7-9
ASSLDSLNSPLH
>TRBJ1-2|.|.|TRBV5-1
ASSPGQGTLYGYT
>TRBJ2-1|once|.|TRBV3-1/TRBV3-2
ASSQGRREQF
>TRBJ2-1|.|.|TRBV7-2
ASSPRQSSYNEQF
>TRBJ1-2|few|TRBD1|TRBV6-5
ASSYSGTGEGGYT
>TRBJ1-2|few|.|TRBV6-5
ASSLRDTNYGYT
>TRBJ1-1|.|.|TRBV7-9
ASSLGVGPNTEAF
>TRBJ2-7|.|TRBD2|TRBV19
ASSVSSGVFGGRYEQY
>TRBJ1-2|once|.|TRBV3-1/TRBV3-2
ASSAGSHGYT
>TRBJ1-6|once|.|TRBV7-9
ASRQGNSGGSPLH
>TRBJ2-3|.|TRBD2|TRBV7-3
ASSSTSGETDTQY
>TRBJ1-5|.|.|TRBV6-6
ASTSDGTSNQPQH
>TRBJ1-6|.|TRBD1|TRBV5-1
ASTTGSVEGASPLH
>TRBJ2-2|once|.|TRBV28
ASMWGNTGELF
>TRBJ1-1|.|.|TRBV19
ASSITQGTEAF